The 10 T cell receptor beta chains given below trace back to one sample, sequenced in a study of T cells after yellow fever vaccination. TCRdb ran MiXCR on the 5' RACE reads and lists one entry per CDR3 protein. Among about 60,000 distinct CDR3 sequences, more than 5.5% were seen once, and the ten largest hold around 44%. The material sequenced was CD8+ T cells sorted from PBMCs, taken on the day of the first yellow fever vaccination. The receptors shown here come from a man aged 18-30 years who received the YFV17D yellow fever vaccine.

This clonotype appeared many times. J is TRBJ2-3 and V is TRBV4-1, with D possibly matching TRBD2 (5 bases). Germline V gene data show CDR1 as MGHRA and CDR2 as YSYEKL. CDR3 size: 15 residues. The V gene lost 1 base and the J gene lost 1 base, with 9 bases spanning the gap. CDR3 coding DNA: TGCGCCAGCAGCCAAGTGAGCGGACGCACAGATACGCAGTATTTT. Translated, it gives CASSQVSGRTDTQYF.

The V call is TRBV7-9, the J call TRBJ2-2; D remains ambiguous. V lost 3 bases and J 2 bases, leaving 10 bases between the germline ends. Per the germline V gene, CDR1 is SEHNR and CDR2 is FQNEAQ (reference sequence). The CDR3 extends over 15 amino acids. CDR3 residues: CASSFTPINTGELFF. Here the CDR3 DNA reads TGTGCCAGCAGCTTTACCCCTATCAACACCGGGGAGCTGTTTTTT.

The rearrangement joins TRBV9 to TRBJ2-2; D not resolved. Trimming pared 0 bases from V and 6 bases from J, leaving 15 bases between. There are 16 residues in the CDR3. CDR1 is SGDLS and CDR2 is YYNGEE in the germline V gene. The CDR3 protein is CASSVGDLTRSGELFF. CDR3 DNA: TGTGCCAGCAGCGTAGGAGACTTGACAAGGTCCGGGGAGCTGTTTTTT.

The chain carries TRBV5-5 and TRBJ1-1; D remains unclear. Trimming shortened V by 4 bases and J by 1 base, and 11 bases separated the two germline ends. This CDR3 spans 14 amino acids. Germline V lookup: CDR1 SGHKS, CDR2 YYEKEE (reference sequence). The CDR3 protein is CASSSPRRNTEAFF. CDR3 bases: TGTGCCAGCAGCAGCCCAAGGAGGAACACTGAAGCTTTCTTT.

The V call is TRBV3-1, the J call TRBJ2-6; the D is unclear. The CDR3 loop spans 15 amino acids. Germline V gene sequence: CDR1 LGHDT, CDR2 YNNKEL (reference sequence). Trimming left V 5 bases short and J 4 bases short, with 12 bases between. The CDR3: CASSGGPRGANVLTF. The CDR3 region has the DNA TGTGCCAGCAGCGGCGGCCCGAGAGGGGCCAACGTCCTGACTTTC.

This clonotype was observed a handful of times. CDR3 in amino acids: CASSQEDQETQYF. The CDR3, as DNA: TGTGCCAGCAGCCAAGAGGACCAAGAGACCCAGTACTTC. The chain employs TRBV4-2 and TRBJ2-5; D is unclear. This CDR3 region has 13 residues. Between the trimmed V and J ends, which lost 0 bases and 0 bases, there was a span of 2 bases. Germline CDR1 LGHNA, CDR2 YNFKEQ.

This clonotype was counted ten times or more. The CDR3 sequence: CSVGESTNEKLFF. DNA of the CDR3: TGCAGCGTTGGGGAATCAACTAATGAAAAACTGTTTTTT. This sequence joins TRBV29-1 and TRBJ1-4; D uncertain. CDR1 is SQVTM and CDR2 is ANQGSEA in the germline V gene. The CDR3 loop spans 13 amino acids. Between the trimmed V and J ends, which lost 4 bases and 0 bases, there was a span of 6 bases.

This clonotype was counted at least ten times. CDR3 bases: TGTGCCAGCAGCTTAGGGCGGCGGGGGCCGTACAATGAGCAGTTCTTC. Translating it yields CASSLGRRGPYNEQFF. The chain carries TRBV7-2 and TRBJ2-1; possibly TRBD2 for D (7 bases). Germline loops: CDR1 SGHTA, CDR2 FQGNSA. The CDR3 has 16 amino acids. Trimming removed 1 base at V and 4 bases at J, with 14 bases between.

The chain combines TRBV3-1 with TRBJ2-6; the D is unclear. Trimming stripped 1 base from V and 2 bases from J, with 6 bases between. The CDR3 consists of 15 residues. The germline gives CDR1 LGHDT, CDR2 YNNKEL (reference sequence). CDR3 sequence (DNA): TGTGCCAGCAGCCAAGGCGTGACTGGGGCCAACGTCCTGACTTTC. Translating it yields CASSQGVTGANVLTF.

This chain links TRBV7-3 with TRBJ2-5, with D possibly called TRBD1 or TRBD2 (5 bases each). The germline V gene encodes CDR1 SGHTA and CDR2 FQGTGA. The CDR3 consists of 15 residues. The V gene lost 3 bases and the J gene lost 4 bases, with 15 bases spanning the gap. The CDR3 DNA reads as TGTGCCAGCAGCTTTGCCGGGACGGCTGGAGAGACCCAGTACTTC. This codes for CASSFAGTAGETQYF.